These T cell receptor beta chains were read from a single sample in a study of cytomegalovirus exposure and HLA in healthy donors. Some clones are missing from TCRdb's copy, which holds only in-frame ones; the method was immunoSEQ multiplex PCR. The table shows 130,000 to 150,000 clones, with more than 60% occurring only once. The source material was PBMCs. Receptors were obtained from a male donor in good health and CMV-seronegative. Each CDR3 is given with its conserved first and last residue. D genes are given only for firm matches. Size tells how often a clone was seen (once, few, many) or the class of an expanded clone, and some rows leave it out.

clone_size	j_call	v_call	d_call	cdr3_length	cdr3_nt	cdr3_aa
few	TRBJ1-2	TRBV19	NA	16	TGTGCCAGTAAGGTGTATTCTCTCGGCGGTAACTATGGCTACACCTTC	CASKVYSLGGNYGYTF
few	TRBJ1-1	TRBV27	TRBD1	13	TGTGCCAGCAGTTTTCCGGGGACAGGGTCAGTTCTTTTT	CASSFPGTGSVLF
NA	TRBJ1-2	TRBV11-2	NA	14	TGTGCCAGCAGCTTAGCTTCCAGGGGCTATGGCTACACCTTC	CASSLASRGYGYTF
NA	TRBJ2-7	TRBV4-3	NA	14	TGCGCCAGCAGCCAAGACGACAGACAGTACGAGCAGTACTTC	CASSQDDRQYEQYF
NA	TRBJ2-7	TRBV7-2	NA	14	TGTGCCAGCAGCCTCCGCCGGTACTCCTACGAGCAGTACTTC	CASSLRRYSYEQYF
NA	TRBJ1-5	TRBV2	TRBD1	15	TGTGCCAGCAGCAGGGACAGCGCCTTCAATCAGCCCCAGCATTTT	CASSRDSAFNQPQHF
NA	TRBJ2-7	TRBV6-1	TRBD1	14	TGTGCCAGCAGGGGGACAGGGGAGGCCTACGAGCAGTACTTC	CASRGTGEAYEQYF
NA	TRBJ1-1	TRBV9	NA	16	TGTGCCAGCAGCGTAGCGGCGGGAGGGGGGGACACTGAAGCTTTCTTT	CASSVAAGGGDTEAFF
NA	TRBJ1-2	TRBV13	NA	17	TGTGTCAGCAGCTTTAGAAGAGGCAGGGTGTCCAACTATGGCTACACCTTC	CVSSFRRGRVSNYGYTF
NA	TRBJ2-1	TRBV5-1	TRBD2	14	TGCGCCAGCAGCTCACGGACTAGTTACAATGAGCAGTTCTTC	CASSSRTSYNEQFF
NA	TRBJ1-1	TRBV9	NA	14	TGTGCCAGCAGCGTAGACAGGAGGAACACTGAAGCTTTCTTT	CASSVDRRNTEAFF
NA	TRBJ2-7	TRBV6-6	NA	14	TGTGCCAGCAGTCCGCCCGTAGGCGGGGACGAGCAGTACTTC	CASSPPVGGDEQYF
NA	TRBJ1-2	TRBV29-1	NA	15	TGCAGCGTGACAGTTCAACCCAATCTTAACTATGGCTACACCTTC	CSVTVQPNLNYGYTF
NA	TRBJ2-7	TRBV18	TRBD2	16	TGTGCCAGCTCACCCGGGACTAGCGGGAACTCCTACGAGCAGTACTTC	CASSPGTSGNSYEQYF
once	TRBJ1-2	TRBV5-6	TRBD1	16	TGTGCCAGCGGACGGGACAGGGGGTTATTTCGTAGTGGCTACACCTTC	CASGRDRGLFRSGYTF
NA	TRBJ2-1	TRBV10-1	TRBD2	17	TGCGCCAGCAGTGAGTCTAGGGCTAGCGGGAGGGTAGATGAGCAGTTCTTC	CASSESRASGRVDEQFF
NA	TRBJ1-4	TRBV5-4	NA	16	TGTGCCAGCAGCTTGGGGGGGGGTACAACTAATGAAAAACTGTTTTTT	CASSLGGGTTNEKLFF
NA	TRBJ1-2	TRBV9	NA	16	TGTGCCAGCAGCGTAGCCGGGCAGGGGACTAACTATGGCTACACCTTC	CASSVAGQGTNYGYTF
NA	TRBJ1-1	TRBV6-5	TRBD1	14	TGTGCCAGCACCTTCGGACAGGGCTTCACTGAAGCTTTCTTT	CASTFGQGFTEAFF
NA	TRBJ1-1	TRBV5-1	NA	16	TGCGCCAGCAGCTTGGATAGCGGGGGCCCCTACACTGAAGCTTTCTTT	CASSLDSGGPYTEAFF
NA	TRBJ2-1	TRBV5-1	TRBD2	19	TGCGCCAGCAGCTTCGGGCTAGCGGGAGGGCCAAGCTCCTACAATGAGCAGTTCTTC	CASSFGLAGGPSSYNEQFF
NA	TRBJ1-2	TRBV27	TRBD1	13	TGTGCCAGCAGTATGTCAGGGGGCGTCGGCTACACCTTC	CASSMSGGVGYTF
NA	TRBJ2-1	TRBV25-1	TRBD1	16	TGTACCAGCACCGACGACAGGGGCAACTCCTACAATGAGCAGTTCTTC	CTSTDDRGNSYNEQFF
NA	TRBJ1-1	TRBV5-1	TRBD1	16	TGCGCCAGCAGCTTGGCCTTACAGGGGGGGAACACTGAAGCTTTCTTT	CASSLALQGGNTEAFF
once	TRBJ2-7	TRBV15	NA	13	TGTGCCACCAGCAGAGATTATACATCTGAGCAGTACTTC	CATSRDYTSEQYF
NA	TRBJ1-1	TRBV6-4	NA	14	TGTGCCAGCAGCGAAGGGGGGGGGAACACTGAAGCTTTCTTT	CASSEGGGNTEAFF
few	TRBJ2-1	TRBV6-1	NA	12	TGTGCCAGCAGGGCGACATTCAATGAGCAGTTCTTC	CASRATFNEQFF
NA	TRBJ2-7	TRBV5-1	TRBD1	15	TGCGCCAGCAGCTTAACCGGGACAGGGCCGCTCGAGCAGTACTTC	CASSLTGTGPLEQYF
NA	TRBJ1-1	TRBV30	TRBD1	16	TGTGCCTGGACCTCCGGGACAGGGGGCTGGAGCACTGAAGCTTTCTTT	CAWTSGTGGWSTEAFF
NA	TRBJ1-2	TRBV5-4	TRBD1	15	TGTGCCAGCAGCACCTACAGGGGGCTTGGCTATGGCTACACCTTC	CASSTYRGLGYGYTF
NA	TRBJ2-1	TRBV4-1	TRBD1	19	TGCGCCAGCAGCCACCAACTACCTTCGGGCCCAGGGGGTAGAGATGAGCAGTTCTTC	CASSHQLPSGPGGRDEQFF
NA	TRBJ1-4	TRBV19	NA	12	TGTGCCAGTAGTATATGGCAGGAAAAACTGTTTTTT	CASSIWQEKLFF
NA	TRBJ2-3	TRBV11-2	NA	16	TGTGCCAGCAGCCCCCTCTTGGGGAGTATCGCAGATACGCAGTATTTT	CASSPLLGSIADTQYF
NA	TRBJ1-1	TRBV6-5	NA	14	TGTGCCAGCAGTTACTCGGGCGGGCTCACTGAAGCTTTCTTT	CASSYSGGLTEAFF
NA	TRBJ2-1	TRBV2	TRBD2	14	TGTGCCAGCAGTGGCCTAGCGGGAGAGAATGAGCAGTTCTTC	CASSGLAGENEQFF
NA	TRBJ2-7	TRBV10-3	NA	15	TGTGCCATCAGTGCCGCGGACTCTGCCTCCTACGAGCAGTACTTC	CAISAADSASYEQYF
few	TRBJ1-2	TRBV9	NA	14	TGTGCCAGCAGCTCAACCACAGGGTACTATGGCTACACCTTC	CASSSTTGYYGYTF
NA	TRBJ1-5	TRBV5-6	NA	14	TGTGCCAGCAGCTTGGGTCAGGGGACTCAGCCCCAGCATTTT	CASSLGQGTQPQHF
NA	TRBJ2-7	TRBV10-3	TRBD1	12	TGTGCCGGGGGACAGAAATTCTACGAGCAGTACTTC	CAGGQKFYEQYF
NA	TRBJ2-1	TRBV18	TRBD1	17	TGTGCCAGCTCACCGTTCGTTACGGGACAGGGTGGGGGTGAGCAGTTCTTC	CASSPFVTGQGGGEQFF
NA	TRBJ2-1	TRBV7-2	NA	12	TGTGCCAGCAGCTTAGGGCCCCTGGAGCAGTTCTTC	CASSLGPLEQFF
NA	TRBJ2-1	TRBV29-1	TRBD2	15	TGCAGCGTTGAGGGGACTAGCGGGGGCTACAATGAGCAGTTCTTC	CSVEGTSGGYNEQFF